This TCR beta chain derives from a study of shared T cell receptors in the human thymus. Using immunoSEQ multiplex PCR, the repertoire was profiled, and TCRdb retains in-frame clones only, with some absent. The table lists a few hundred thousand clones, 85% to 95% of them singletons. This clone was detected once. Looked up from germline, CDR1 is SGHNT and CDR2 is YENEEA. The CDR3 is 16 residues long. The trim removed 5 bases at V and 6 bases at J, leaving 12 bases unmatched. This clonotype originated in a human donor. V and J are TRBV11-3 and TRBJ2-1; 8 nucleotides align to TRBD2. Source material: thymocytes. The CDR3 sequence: CASSRAGGNSVNEQFF. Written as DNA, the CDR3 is TGTGCCAGCAGCCGGGCGGGAGGCAACTCGGTCAATGAGCAGTTCTTC.